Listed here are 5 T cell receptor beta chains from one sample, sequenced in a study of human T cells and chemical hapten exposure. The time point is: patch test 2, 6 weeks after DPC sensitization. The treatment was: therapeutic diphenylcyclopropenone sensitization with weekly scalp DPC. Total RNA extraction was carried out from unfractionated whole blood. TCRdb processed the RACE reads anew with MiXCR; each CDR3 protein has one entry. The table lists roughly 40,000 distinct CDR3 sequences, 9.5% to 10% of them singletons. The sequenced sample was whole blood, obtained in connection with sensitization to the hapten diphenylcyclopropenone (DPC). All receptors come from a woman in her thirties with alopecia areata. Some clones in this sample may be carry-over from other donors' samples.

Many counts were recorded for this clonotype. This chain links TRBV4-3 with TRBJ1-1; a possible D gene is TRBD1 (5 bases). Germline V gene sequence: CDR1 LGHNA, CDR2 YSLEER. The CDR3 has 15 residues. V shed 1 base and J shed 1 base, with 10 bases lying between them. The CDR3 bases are TGCGCCAGCAGCCAAGCAGGGTTCACGAACACTGAAGCTTTCTTT. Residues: CASSQAGFTNTEAFF.

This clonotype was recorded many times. In nucleotides, the CDR3 is TGCAGTGCTAGTCCTACTAGCGGGGAAAAGACCCAGTACTTC. Amino acid sequence: CSASPTSGEKTQYF. The chain combines TRBV20-1 with TRBJ2-5; 10 bases fit TRBD2. The CDR3 contains 14 residues. After removal of 3 bases from V and 6 bases from J, the junction contained 7 bases not matched to a gene. Germline V CDR1 and CDR2: DFQATT, SNEGSKA (reference sequence).

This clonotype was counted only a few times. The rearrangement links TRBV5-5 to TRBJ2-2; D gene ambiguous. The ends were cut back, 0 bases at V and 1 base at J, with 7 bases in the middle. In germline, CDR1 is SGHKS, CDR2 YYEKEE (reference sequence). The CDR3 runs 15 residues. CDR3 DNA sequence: TGTGCCAGCAGCTTGGACCCCCAGAACACCGGGGAGCTGTTTTTT. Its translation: CASSLDPQNTGELFF.

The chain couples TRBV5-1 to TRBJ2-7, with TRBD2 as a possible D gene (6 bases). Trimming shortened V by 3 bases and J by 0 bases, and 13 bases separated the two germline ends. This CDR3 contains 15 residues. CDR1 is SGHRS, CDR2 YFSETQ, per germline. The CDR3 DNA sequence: TGCGCCAGCAGCTCCTCGGCGGGGTCCTCCTACGAGCAGTACTTC. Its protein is CASSSSAGSSYEQYF.

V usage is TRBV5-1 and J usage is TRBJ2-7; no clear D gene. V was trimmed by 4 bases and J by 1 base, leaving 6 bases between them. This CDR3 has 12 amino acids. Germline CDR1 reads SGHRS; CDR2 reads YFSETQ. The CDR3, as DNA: TGCGCCAGCAGCGGCACTTCCTACGAGCAGTACTTC. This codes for CASSGTSYEQYF.